This TCR beta chain was captured by sequencing in a study of cytomegalovirus exposure and HLA in healthy donors. Study-level results: A later analysis found common viral pathogens apparently linked to several of the most significant clusters.

Vbeta (60) and Jbeta (13) primers were used in the PCR. Per the original methods: In a later analysis, the count reached some 83 million unique TCR beta chains, with roughly 11 million shared. Only in-frame clones appear in the TCRdb table, and some are missing; sequencing was by immunoSEQ multiplex PCR. That table supplies the V and J calls and clone size; D and trimming were determined from the DNA. This sample has 150,000 to 200,000 clones, with roughly 80% found just once. About this clone: Antigen: not known.

What was sequenced was PBMCs. This sequence originates from a male donor in good health and CMV-seronegative.

Here the CDR3 reads CASSLFLGNTGELFF. CDR3 DNA sequence: TGTGCCAGCAGCTTATTTCTAGGGAACACCGGGGAGCTGTTTTTT. V and J are TRBV7-2 and TRBJ2-2; D not resolved. The CDR3 covers 15 residues. Trimming took 2 bases from V and 1 from J, leaving 8 bases between them. Germline CDR1 reads SGHTA; CDR2 reads FQGNSA.